This is a list of T cell receptor beta chains from one sample in a study of cytomegalovirus exposure and HLA in healthy donors. The protocol was immunoSEQ multiplex PCR, while the TCRdb copy is restricted to in-frame clones and leaves out a portion. There are over 150,000 clones in the sample; 70% to 85% occur only once, and 3.5% to 5% lies in the top ten. What was sequenced was PBMCs. The receptor set was obtained from a middle-aged man in good health and CMV-seronegative. Both conserved end residues are part of each CDR3. The D gene is left open where the match is weak. Clone size is not always given. Where it is, it says once, few, many or a class for expanded clones.

abundance: NA; len: 15; d_gene: NA; v_gene: TRBV6-5; j_gene: TRBJ1-5; CDR3aa: CASRLQFGHNQPQHF; CDR3nt: TGTGCCAGCAGGCTACAGTTCGGCCACAATCAGCCCCAGCATTTT
abundance: NA; len: 17; d_gene: NA; v_gene: TRBV28; j_gene: TRBJ1-3; CDR3aa: CASSLPSVVGLRNTIYF; CDR3nt: TGTGCCAGCAGTTTGCCATCGGTGGTGGGGCTTAGAAACACCATATATTTT
abundance: NA; len: 15; d_gene: NA; v_gene: TRBV5-1; j_gene: TRBJ2-1; CDR3aa: CASSLEAGGSNEQFF; CDR3nt: TGCGCCAGCAGCTTGGAGGCAGGGGGGTCCAATGAGCAGTTCTTC
abundance: NA; len: 13; d_gene: NA; v_gene: TRBV7-9; j_gene: TRBJ2-7; CDR3aa: CASSEAISYEQYF; CDR3nt: TGTGCCAGCAGCGAAGCCATTTCCTACGAGCAGTACTTC
abundance: NA; len: 19; d_gene: TRBD1; v_gene: TRBV19; j_gene: TRBJ1-1; CDR3aa: CASSDIIGQGAGENTEAFF; CDR3nt: TGTGCCAGTAGCGACATAATCGGACAGGGGGCAGGGGAGAACACTGAAGCTTTCTTT
abundance: NA; len: 14; d_gene: NA; v_gene: TRBV28; j_gene: TRBJ1-3; CDR3aa: CASTPGFSGNTIYF; CDR3nt: TGTGCCAGCACCCCGGGGTTCTCCGGAAACACCATATATTTT
abundance: NA; len: 15; d_gene: NA; v_gene: TRBV18; j_gene: TRBJ2-7; CDR3aa: CASSPGSGNTYEQYF; CDR3nt: TGTGCCAGCTCACCGGGATCCGGGAACACCTACGAGCAGTACTTC
abundance: NA; len: 15; d_gene: TRBD1; v_gene: TRBV4-1; j_gene: TRBJ2-1; CDR3aa: CASSQWGTGDNEQFF; CDR3nt: TGCGCCAGCAGCCAATGGGGGACAGGGGACAATGAGCAGTTCTTC
abundance: NA; len: 15; d_gene: NA; v_gene: TRBV6-5; j_gene: TRBJ2-1; CDR3aa: CASQVRLGFYNEQFF; CDR3nt: TGTGCCAGCCAGGTCCGACTAGGATTTTACAATGAGCAGTTCTTC
abundance: NA; len: 14; d_gene: NA; v_gene: TRBV6-6; j_gene: TRBJ2-7; CDR3aa: CASSPTTATYEQYF; CDR3nt: TGTGCCAGCAGCCCGACGACAGCAACCTACGAGCAGTACTTC
abundance: NA; len: 14; d_gene: TRBD1; v_gene: TRBV7-9; j_gene: TRBJ2-7; CDR3aa: CASSLRDSFYEQYF; CDR3nt: TGTGCCAGCAGCCTCCGGGACAGTTTCTACGAGCAGTACTTC
abundance: NA; len: 15; d_gene: NA; v_gene: TRBV4-2; j_gene: TRBJ1-6; CDR3aa: CASSQDRQSNSPLHF; CDR3nt: TGTGCCAGCAGCCAAGACCGACAGTCTAATTCACCCCTCCACTTT
abundance: NA; len: 18; d_gene: TRBD2; v_gene: TRBV5-6; j_gene: TRBJ2-3; CDR3aa: CASSFSALASAGTDTQYF; CDR3nt: TGTGCCAGCAGCTTCTCTGCACTAGCGAGTGCAGGCACAGATACGCAGTATTTT
abundance: NA; len: 14; d_gene: NA; v_gene: TRBV9; j_gene: TRBJ2-7; CDR3aa: CASSPIEGAYEQYF; CDR3nt: TGTGCCAGCAGCCCCATCGAAGGGGCCTACGAGCAGTACTTC
abundance: NA; len: 11; d_gene: NA; v_gene: TRBV7-3; j_gene: TRBJ1-5; CDR3aa: CAGGGGQPQHF; CDR3nt: TGTGCCGGGGGGGGTGGTCAGCCCCAGCATTTT
abundance: few; len: 11; d_gene: NA; v_gene: TRBV5-5; j_gene: TRBJ2-7; CDR3aa: CASSREYEQYF; CDR3nt: TGTGCCAGCAGCCGGGAGTACGAGCAGTACTTC
abundance: NA; len: 14; d_gene: NA; v_gene: TRBV9; j_gene: TRBJ1-5; CDR3aa: CASSVSGSNQPQHF; CDR3nt: TGTGCCAGCAGCGTATCTGGCAGCAATCAGCCCCAGCATTTT
abundance: NA; len: 13; d_gene: NA; v_gene: TRBV14; j_gene: TRBJ1-5; CDR3aa: CASSPGSNQPQHF; CDR3nt: TGTGCCAGCAGCCCGGGGAGCAATCAGCCCCAGCATTTT
abundance: few; len: 15; d_gene: TRBD1; v_gene: TRBV5-8; j_gene: TRBJ1-1; CDR3aa: CASSFHRGSNTEAFF; CDR3nt: TGTGCCAGCAGCTTCCACAGGGGGAGTAACACTGAAGCTTTCTTT
abundance: NA; len: 12; d_gene: NA; v_gene: TRBV6-6; j_gene: TRBJ1-4; CDR3aa: CATESTNEKLFF; CDR3nt: TGTGCCACCGAGAGTACTAATGAAAAACTGTTTTTT
abundance: NA; len: 15; d_gene: NA; v_gene: TRBV5-4; j_gene: TRBJ2-7; CDR3aa: CASSLRDSMTYEQYF; CDR3nt: TGTGCCAGCAGCCTTCGGGACTCCATGACCTACGAGCAGTACTTC
abundance: NA; len: 14; d_gene: TRBD1; v_gene: TRBV4-3; j_gene: TRBJ2-7; CDR3aa: CASSQDTGVNEQYF; CDR3nt: TGCGCCAGCAGCCAAGATACAGGGGTCAACGAGCAGTACTTC
abundance: NA; len: 12; d_gene: NA; v_gene: TRBV11-2; j_gene: TRBJ1-2; CDR3aa: CASSLMNEGYTF; CDR3nt: TGTGCCAGCAGCTTAATGAACGAGGGCTACACCTTC
abundance: NA; len: 18; d_gene: NA; v_gene: TRBV5-1; j_gene: TRBJ1-3; CDR3aa: CASSLEPAAPGGGNTIYF; CDR3nt: TGCGCCAGCAGCTTGGAACCCGCAGCACCGGGGGGTGGAAACACCATATATTTT
abundance: NA; len: 15; d_gene: NA; v_gene: TRBV4-2; j_gene: TRBJ1-2; CDR3aa: CASSHPQGGDYGYTF; CDR3nt: TGTGCCAGCAGCCATCCCCAGGGAGGAGACTATGGCTACACCTTC
abundance: NA; len: 13; d_gene: TRBD1; v_gene: TRBV2; j_gene: TRBJ1-1; CDR3aa: CASNRDRGVEAFF; CDR3nt: TGTGCCAGCAACAGGGACAGGGGGGTTGAAGCTTTCTTT
abundance: NA; len: 14; d_gene: NA; v_gene: TRBV14; j_gene: TRBJ1-5; CDR3aa: CASSLGGWGRPQHF; CDR3nt: TGTGCCAGCAGCCTCGGAGGGTGGGGTCGGCCCCAGCATTTT